The 9 T cell receptor beta chains below come from one sample, sequenced in a study of T cell repertoires in cytomegalovirus infection. MiXCR was run by TCRdb on the reads, yielding one entry per CDR3 protein. The table lists some 150,000 distinct CDR3 sequences, around 32% of them singletons. No antigens are known for them. Sequences were derived from CD8+ T cells from cultured PBMCs, sampled from culture after CMV antigen stimulation. The receptors originated from a human donor in good health (CMV status not recorded). Some clones in this sample may be carry-over from other donors' samples.

CDR3 in amino acids: CSASRAEGYGGYTF. Here the CDR3 DNA reads TGCAGTGCTAGCCGCGCGGAGGGGTATGGTGGCTACACCTTC. The V call is TRBV20-1, the J call TRBJ1-2; D is possibly TRBD1 (5 bases). CDR3 size: 14 residues. V was shortened by 3 bases and J by 7 bases, with 18 bases between the two germline ends. The germline V gene has CDR1 DFQATT and CDR2 SNEGSKA (reference sequence).

The gene calls are TRBV7-6 and TRBJ2-7; tentatively, D is TRBD2 (5 bases). Germline CDR1 reads SGHVS; CDR2 reads FNYEAQ. CDR3 length equals 12 residues. Trimming stripped 6 bases from V and 5 bases from J, with 11 bases between. CDR3 in DNA: TGTGCCAGCAGTCCCGTCGGGGACGAGCAGTACTTC. This gives the protein CASSPVGDEQYF. Together with reference TRBV7-6 and TRBJ2-7, the CDR3 gives the full variable domain: GAGVSQSPRYKVTKRGQDVALRCDPISGHVSLYWYRQALGQGPEFLTYFNYEAQQDKSGLPNDRFSAERPEGSISTLTIQRTEQRDSAMYRCASSPVGDEQYFGPGTRLTVT.

V usage is TRBV11-3 and J usage is TRBJ2-1; D possibly matches TRBD1 or TRBD2 (6 bases each). Deletions cut 0 bases from V and 4 bases from J, with 13 bases between. Germline V CDR1 and CDR2: SGHNT, YENEEA. CDR3 length: 16 residues. The CDR3 nucleotides are TGTGCCAGCAGCTTAGATCTCGGGGGCGATTACAATGAGCAGTTCTTC. It yields the protein CASSLDLGGDYNEQFF.

The rearrangement joins TRBV7-9 to TRBJ2-1; TRBD1 might be the D (6 bases). Germline V gene sequence: CDR1 SEHNR, CDR2 FQNEAQ (reference sequence). Trimming pared 5 bases from V and 9 bases from J, leaving 14 bases between. The length of the CDR3 is 13 residues. Written as DNA, the CDR3 is TGTGCCAGCAGCGTAACAGGGTTGAGTGAGCAGTTCTTC. Amino acid sequence: CASSVTGLSEQFF.

Points on this clonotype: A read error may be the cause here, since a much bigger clone is one base away. The chain links TRBV7-2 to TRBJ2-1, with 7 nucleotides matching TRBD2. In germline, CDR1 is SGHTA, CDR2 FQGNSA. The CDR3 has 16 residues. Trimming cost V 5 bases and J 0 bases; bases outside gene matches: 7. This chain's CDR3 is CASSHSGLGSYNEQFF. CDR3 DNA: TGTGCCAGCAGCCATAGCGGGCTGGGCTCCTACAATGAGCAGTTCTTC.

J is TRBJ2-3 and V is TRBV29-1; 14 bases are a match to TRBD2. This CDR3 spans 18 amino acids. V was pared by 6 bases and J by 2 bases, with 13 bases of the junction left unmatched. Germline V gene sequence: CDR1 SQVTM, CDR2 ANQGSEA. CDR3 residues: CSVDGLAGGAEFTDTQYF. DNA of the CDR3: TGCAGCGTCGACGGACTAGCGGGGGGCGCCGAATTCACAGATACGCAGTATTTT.

The rearrangement uses TRBV5-3 and TRBJ1-1; no clear D gene. TRBV5-3 is known as an ORF, though its function is uncertain. V was trimmed by 3 bases and J by 2 bases, leaving 5 bases between them. CDR3 length equals 12 residues. The CDR3: CARSSDNTEAFF. The CDR3 DNA follows: TGTGCCAGAAGCTCAGATAACACTGAAGCTTTCTTT.

In this sample, this clonotype turned up many times. The chain employs TRBV7-8 and TRBJ1-2, with 11 bases fitting TRBD1. The ends lost 5 bases at V and 8 bases at J; junction bases unmatched: 10. Germline CDR1 SGHVS, CDR2 FQNEAQ. CDR3 length: 15 amino acids. The chain's CDR3 is CASSTGQGALGGYTF. The CDR3 coding sequence is TGTGCCAGCAGCACCGGACAGGGGGCGCTTGGAGGCTACACCTTC.

The table lists this clonotype with many counts. The V and J genes are TRBV7-9 and TRBJ2-7, with 8 bases identical to TRBD1. Germline trimming cut 6 bases from V and 1 base from J; bases unmatched to any gene: 11. Germline CDR1 reads SEHNR; CDR2 reads FQNEAQ (reference sequence). The length of the CDR3 is 16 residues. CDR3 coding DNA: TGTGCCAGCAGTTACGATGGACAGGGTGGGTCCTACGAGCAGTACTTC. It yields the protein CASSYDGQGGSYEQYF.